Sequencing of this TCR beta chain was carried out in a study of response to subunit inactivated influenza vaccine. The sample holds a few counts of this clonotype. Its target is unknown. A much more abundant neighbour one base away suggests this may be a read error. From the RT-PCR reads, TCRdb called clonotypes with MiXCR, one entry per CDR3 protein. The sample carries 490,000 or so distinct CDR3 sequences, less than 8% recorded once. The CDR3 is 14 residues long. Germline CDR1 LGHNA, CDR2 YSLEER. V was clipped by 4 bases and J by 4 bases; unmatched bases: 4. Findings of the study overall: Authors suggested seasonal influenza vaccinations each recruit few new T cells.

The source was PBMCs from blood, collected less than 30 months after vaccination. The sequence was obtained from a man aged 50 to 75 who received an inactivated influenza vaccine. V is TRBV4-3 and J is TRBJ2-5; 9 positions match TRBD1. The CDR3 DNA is TGCGCCAGCAGCCGATCGGACAGGGGAGAGACCCAGTACTTC. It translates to CASSRSDRGETQYF.